This is a list of T cell receptor beta chains from one sample in a study of blood T cell repertoires in COVID-19. TCRdb keeps only in-frame clones here, not all; method: immunoSEQ multiplex PCR. The sample carries 130,000 to 150,000 clones, around 81% recorded once. Sequencing used peripheral blood. The source is a human donor in a cohort sampled during active COVID-19. Each CDR3 is given with its conserved first and last residue.

TRBV7-2	CASSLTLFGNEQYF
TRBV6-1	CASSELVGASSYEQYF
TRBV5-1	CASSLAAGLNQPQHF
TRBV28	CASRFPPNTGELFF
TRBV7-2	CASSVQGGIYNEQFF
TRBV7-8	CASSFEGGQSNQPQHF
TRBV7-7	CASSLEGAGVGEQYF
TRBV4-3	CASSQLEQGAHTEAFF
TRBV25-1	CASSRDTMGQYF
TRBV7-2	CASSLGGIYNSPLHF
TRBV5-1	CASSLGTSNHQETQYF
TRBV9	CASSPRDYYNEQFF
TRBV5-4	CASSRGQSYEQYF
TRBV10-2	CASSDGGTGVNQPQHF
TRBV27	CASRPTGFSGYTF
TRBV5-1	CASSGQGAEETQYF
TRBV25-1	CASSDRQGRYEQYF